A selection of T cell receptor beta chains follows, all from one sample in a study of cytomegalovirus exposure and HLA in healthy donors. The method was immunoSEQ multiplex PCR; TCRdb's version includes in-frame clones alone and lacks a portion of them. The sample shows about 140,000 clones, roughly 70% of them seen only once. Material: PBMCs. The receptors were sampled from a woman between 35 and 50 years old in good health and CMV-seronegative. Both conserved end residues are part of each CDR3. A D gene is named only where the DNA matches it firmly. A row's size may be missing; if present it is once, few, many or a size class.

v_call,j_call,clone_size,d_call,cdr3_aa,cdr3_nt
TRBV6-5,TRBJ2-1,-,TRBD1,CASSYSGQGINEQFF,TGTGCCAGCAGTTACAGCGGACAGGGTATCAATGAGCAGTTCTTC
TRBV5-1,TRBJ1-2,-,-,CASSLGPAAANYGYTF,TGCGCCAGCAGCTTGGGGCCGGCGGCAGCTAACTATGGCTACACCTTC
TRBV7-9,TRBJ1-1,-,TRBD1,CASIETGVYTEAFF,TGTGCCAGCATCGAAACAGGGGTGTACACTGAAGCTTTCTTT
TRBV18,TRBJ1-2,once,-,CASSPRQANYGYTF,TGTGCCAGCTCCCCTAGACAGGCTAACTATGGCTACACCTTC
TRBV30,TRBJ1-5,-,-,CAWSVNRIGQPQHF,TGTGCCTGGAGTGTAAACAGGATAGGTCAGCCCCAGCATTTT
TRBV6-6,TRBJ1-2,-,-,CASSYSDSHGYTF,TGTGCCAGCAGTTACTCGGACAGCCATGGCTACACCTTC
TRBV7-9,TRBJ2-1,-,-,CASSLGKGVTNNEQFF,TGTGCCAGCAGCTTAGGTAAAGGTGTCACTAACAATGAGCAGTTCTTC
TRBV12-5,TRBJ1-6,-,-,CASGLVRGGVNSPLHF,TGTGCTAGTGGTTTGGTACGGGGCGGGGTTAATTCACCCCTCCACTTT
TRBV6-1,TRBJ1-1,-,-,CASMMRAKPEAFF,TGTGCCAGCATGATGAGGGCGAAGCCTGAAGCTTTCTTT
TRBV7-8,TRBJ1-5,few,-,CASSARIEGNQPQHF,TGTGCCAGCAGCGCGAGGATTGAGGGCAATCAGCCCCAGCATTTT
TRBV29-1,TRBJ1-2,-,TRBD1,CSVPTGGGYTF,TGCAGCGTCCCCACAGGGGGCGGCTACACCTTC
TRBV9,TRBJ1-1,-,TRBD1,CASSGQGEAFF,TGTGCCAGCAGCGGACAGGGGGAAGCTTTCTTT
TRBV9,TRBJ2-1,-,-,CASSVGGTHSYNEQFF,TGTGCCAGCAGCGTAGGTGGGACACACTCCTACAATGAGCAGTTCTTC
TRBV6-1,TRBJ1-1,-,-,CASSEGPDGNTEAFF,TGTGCCAGCAGTGAGGGGCCGGACGGGAACACTGAAGCTTTCTTT
TRBV10-3,TRBJ2-7,once,-,CASRTAYEQYF,TGTGCCTCCAGGACAGCCTACGAGCAGTACTTC
TRBV5-1,TRBJ1-2,-,-,CASSETANYGYTF,TGCGCCAGCAGCGAGACAGCCAACTATGGCTACACCTTC
TRBV5-1,TRBJ2-7,-,TRBD1,CASRADRGRSYEQYF,TGCGCCAGCAGAGCGGACAGGGGGCGCTCCTACGAGCAGTACTTC
TRBV5-6,TRBJ1-2,-,-,CASSLFGGASDYGYTF,TGTGCCAGCAGCTTGTTTGGGGGGGCGTCTGACTATGGCTACACCTTC
TRBV6-5,TRBJ1-2,-,TRBD1,CASRRQGNYGYTF,TGTGCCTCAAGGAGACAGGGGAACTATGGCTACACCTTC
TRBV6-5,TRBJ1-2,-,-,CASTGTVGGYGYTF,TGTGCCAGCACCGGGACTGTGGGTGGCTATGGCTACACCTTC
TRBV19,TRBJ2-7,-,-,CASSMFRGALSYEQYF,TGTGCCAGTAGTATGTTTCGGGGGGCCCTCTCCTACGAGCAGTACTTC
TRBV7-9,TRBJ2-3,-,TRBD1,CASTQSTGSTDTQYF,TGTGCCAGCACCCAATCGACAGGGAGCACAGATACGCAGTATTTT
TRBV25-1,TRBJ1-2,-,TRBD1,CASSASGTGGYTF,TGTGCCAGCAGTGCCTCCGGGACAGGTGGCTACACCTTC
TRBV9,TRBJ2-5,-,TRBD2,CASSSNSGRRETQYF,TGTGCCAGCAGCTCCAATAGCGGGAGACGGGAGACCCAGTACTTC
TRBV5-6,TRBJ2-1,many,TRBD2,CASSWRLAASDNNEQFF,TGTGCCAGCAGCTGGAGACTAGCGGCATCAGATAACAATGAGCAGTTCTTC
TRBV7-9,TRBJ1-2,-,TRBD1,CASSPGQRYGYTF,TGTGCCAGCAGTCCGGGACAGAGATATGGCTACACCTTC
TRBV28,TRBJ2-4,-,-,CASSWRSLAKNIQYF,TGTGCCAGCAGTTGGAGGTCACTAGCCAAAAACATTCAGTACTTC
TRBV30,TRBJ1-5,-,-,CAWSRGHPPRPQHF,TGTGCCTGGAGTAGGGGACACCCACCTCGGCCCCAGCATTTT
TRBV5-1,TRBJ1-1,-,-,CASSTGGGRSTEAFF,TGCGCCAGCAGCACGGGGGGGGGAAGGAGCACTGAAGCTTTCTTT
TRBV29-1,TRBJ2-2,-,TRBD1,CSVQGQAAAGELFF,TGCAGCGTCCAGGGACAGGCCGCAGCCGGGGAGCTGTTTTTT
TRBV7-6,TRBJ2-3,-,TRBD2,CASSLAGGGNTDTQYF,TGTGCCAGCAGCTTAGCAGGCGGGGGGAACACAGATACGCAGTATTTT
TRBV6-5,TRBJ1-1,-,-,CASSLALSEAFF,TGTGCCAGCAGTCTGGCATTGTCTGAAGCTTTCTTT
TRBV30,TRBJ2-7,-,-,CAWSVGAGVSVEQYF,TGTGCCTGGAGTGTTGGGGCAGGGGTCTCGGTCGAGCAGTACTTC
TRBV27,TRBJ2-7,-,-,CASSLSRGAVSEQYF,TGTGCCAGCAGTTTATCGCGAGGAGCTGTAAGCGAGCAGTACTTC
TRBV11-2,TRBJ1-2,once,TRBD1,CASIARGGQFANYGYTF,TGTGCCAGTATAGCCCGAGGGGGACAGTTTGCTAACTATGGCTACACCTTC
TRBV20-1,TRBJ2-1,-,-,CSATTGYQQFF,TGCAGTGCTACTACGGGGTATCAGCAGTTCTTC
TRBV7-9,TRBJ1-1,-,TRBD1,CASRKTTGMGTEAFF,TGTGCCAGCAGAAAAACGACAGGGATGGGCACTGAAGCTTTCTTT
TRBV6-6,TRBJ2-3,-,TRBD1,CASSYLRDSHTQYF,TGTGCCAGCAGTTACTTAAGGGACAGTCATACGCAGTATTTT
TRBV6-5,TRBJ1-2,-,TRBD1,CASSSTGGGNYGYTF,TGTGCCAGCAGTTCCACAGGGGGCGGTAACTATGGCTACACCTTC
TRBV20-1,TRBJ1-1,-,-,CSASGRGAFF,TGCAGTGCTTCAGGGCGGGGAGCTTTCTTT
TRBV4-1,TRBJ1-4,many,TRBD1,CASSQGDSEIEKLFF,TGCGCCAGCAGCCAAGGGGACAGTGAAATAGAAAAACTGTTTTTT
TRBV29-1,TRBJ2-5,-,-,CSVERGQQETQYF,TGCAGCGTTGAACGCGGGCAGCAAGAGACCCAGTACTTC
TRBV6-6,TRBJ2-2,-,-,CASSYTGGRNTGELFF,TGTGCCAGCAGTTACACGGGGGGCCGGAACACCGGGGAGCTGTTTTTT
TRBV11-2,TRBJ1-1,-,-,CASSLEGAVAFF,TGTGCCAGCAGCTTAGAAGGGGCCGTAGCTTTCTTT
TRBV5-8,TRBJ1-3,-,-,CASSTARDGNTIYF,TGTGCCAGCAGCACCGCCAGGGATGGAAACACCATATATTTT
TRBV4-1,TRBJ2-3,-,TRBD2,CASSRYSSSGGADTQYF,TGCGCCAGCAGCCGATACTCGTCTAGCGGGGGGGCCGATACGCAGTATTTT
TRBV28,TRBJ2-5,-,-,CASTRGTAGPETQYF,TGTGCCAGCACCCGGGGGACGGCGGGCCCAGAGACCCAGTACTTC
TRBV10-3,TRBJ2-5,-,TRBD2,CAISVGAGGKETQYF,TGTGCCATCAGTGTAGGAGCGGGGGGAAAAGAGACCCAGTACTTC
TRBV28,TRBJ1-1,-,-,CASSFFYEDTEAFF,TGTGCCAGCAGTTTTTTTTACGAGGACACTGAAGCTTTCTTT
TRBV10-1,TRBJ1-1,-,TRBD1,CASSTAQGSTEAFF,TGCGCCAGCAGTACGGCACAGGGGAGCACTGAAGCTTTCTTT
TRBV5-1,TRBJ1-1,-,-,CASRLGTLETEAFF,TGCGCCAGCAGGCTAGGGACATTAGAAACTGAAGCTTTCTTT
TRBV11-2,TRBJ1-4,-,TRBD1,CASSAPGQGGEKLFF,TGTGCCAGCAGCGCGCCGGGACAGGGGGGGGAAAAACTGTTTTTT
TRBV5-6,TRBJ1-2,-,TRBD1,CASSGGDREGGNYGYTF,TGTGCCAGCAGCGGAGGGGACAGGGAAGGCGGTAACTATGGCTACACCTTC
TRBV5-1,TRBJ2-2,-,-,CASSSTANTGELFF,TGCGCCAGCAGCTCTACTGCGAACACCGGGGAGCTGTTTTTT
TRBV19,TRBJ2-3,-,TRBD1,CASSGDRGDNTDTQYF,TGTGCCAGTAGTGGTGACAGGGGCGACAACACAGATACGCAGTATTTT
TRBV5-1,TRBJ2-1,-,TRBD2,CASSDQRGAPYNEQFF,TGCGCCAGCAGCGACCAGCGGGGGGCGCCTTACAATGAGCAGTTCTTC
TRBV14,TRBJ1-2,-,TRBD1,CASSSTGTGYGYTF,TGTGCCAGCAGCTCAACCGGGACAGGGTATGGCTACACCTTC
TRBV15,TRBJ2-7,-,-,CATSRDLRAGEQYF,TGTGCCACCAGCAGAGATCTGCGCGCGGGCGAGCAGTACTTC
TRBV9,TRBJ1-5,-,TRBD1,CASSLQGAGQPQHF,TGTGCCAGCAGCTTACAGGGGGCCGGTCAGCCCCAGCATTTT